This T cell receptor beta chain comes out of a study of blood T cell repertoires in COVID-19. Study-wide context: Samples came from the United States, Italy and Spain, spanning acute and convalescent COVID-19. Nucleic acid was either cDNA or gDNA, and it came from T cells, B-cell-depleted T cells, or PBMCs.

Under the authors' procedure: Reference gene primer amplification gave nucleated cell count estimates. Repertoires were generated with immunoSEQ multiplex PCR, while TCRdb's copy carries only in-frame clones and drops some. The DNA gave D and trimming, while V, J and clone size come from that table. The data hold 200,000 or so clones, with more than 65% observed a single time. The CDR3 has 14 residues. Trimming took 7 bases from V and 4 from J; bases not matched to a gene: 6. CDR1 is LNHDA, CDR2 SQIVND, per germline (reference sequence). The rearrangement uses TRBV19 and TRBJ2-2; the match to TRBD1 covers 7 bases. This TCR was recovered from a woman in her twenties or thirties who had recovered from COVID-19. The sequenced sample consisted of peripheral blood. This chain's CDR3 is CASKGAGGTGELFF. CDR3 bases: TGTGCCAGTAAGGGAGCAGGGGGCACCGGGGAGCTGTTTTTT.